Included here is one T cell receptor beta chain sequence, with context. The antigen is not known. This sample stems from a study of cytomegalovirus exposure and HLA in healthy donors. Study background: Samples from HLA-typed donors yielded about 86 million unique TCRs in an early data release. Study results and caveats: The analysis excluded some indistinguishable V segments, including TRBV6-2 and TRBV6-3. Most of the CMV-associated TCR beta chains (in a later analysis) appeared to be HLA-restricted.

Germline CDR1 reads LNHDA; CDR2 reads SQIVND (reference sequence). Germline trimming cut 4 bases from V and 1 base from J; bases unmatched to any gene: 6. The CDR3 contains 16 residues. The PCR was carried out with 60 Vbeta primers and 13 Jbeta primers. Libraries were prepared by immunoSEQ multiplex PCR; TCRdb keeps only in-frame clonotypes and omits some of them. Among 100,000 to 150,000 clones listed, roughly 80% were seen once. Sequences were obtained from PBMCs. The chain uses TRBV19 and TRBJ2-5, with 10 bases that match TRBD2. The TCR was taken from a man aged 30-40 years in good health and CMV-seropositive. Here the CDR3 DNA reads TGTGCCAGTAGTACCGCAAGGACTAGCGGCCAAGAGACCCAGTACTTC. This encodes CASSTARTSGQETQYF.